One sample yielded the 18 T cell receptor beta chains listed below, sequenced in a study of beta chain features in type 1 diabetes. Study-level points and caveats: Patients with Type 1 diabetes showed moderately but significantly shorter TCRB CDR3s in all four CD4+ subsets.

Which antigens these TCRs recognize remains unknown. As every portion of the isolated RNA was reverse transcribed, the sequencing read expressed TCRB transcripts. Generated by immunoSEQ multiplex PCR, the TCRdb table keeps only in-frame clones and is missing some. The sample contains a few hundred thousand clones, over 8.5% of which appear only once. Sequences were obtained from central memory CD4+ T cells from blood. The receptors here all came from a man aged 25 to 40 with type 1 diabetes.

This sequence joins TRBV5-5 and TRBJ2-7; D is possibly TRBD2 (6 bases). Trimming removed 5 bases at V and 3 bases at J, with 12 bases between. Germline V gene lookup returns CDR1 SGHKS and CDR2 YYEKEE (reference sequence). The CDR3 covers 13 residues. Here the CDR3 DNA reads TGTGCCAGCAGTATCATCGGGGGCTACGAGCAGTACTTC. Protein sequence: CASSIIGGYEQYF.

This clone was recorded many times. The rearrangement links TRBV9 to TRBJ1-2, with D hard to call. Germline assignment: CDR1 SGDLS and CDR2 YYNGEE. V dropped 4 bases and J dropped 7 bases, with 8 bases sitting between them. The CDR3 runs to 11 residues. CDR3 bases: TGTGCCAGCAGCCCTTTTCTTGGCTACACCTTC. It yields the protein CASSPFLGYTF.

V gene TRBV7-8 combines with J gene TRBJ1-5; 8 nucleotides line up with TRBD1. The ends lost 1 base at V and 4 bases at J; junction bases unmatched: 9. Germline loops: CDR1 SGHVS, CDR2 FQNEAQ. The CDR3 consists of 17 residues. The CDR3 DNA reads as TGTGCCAGCAGCTTAGGCCAGGGGGCGTCCCTTAATCAGCCCCAGCATTTT. Protein product: CASSLGQGASLNQPQHF.

Of note for this clone: The sample has other DNA sequences that encode this CDR3 too. The rearrangement uses TRBV11-3 and TRBJ2-1, with D maybe TRBD1 (5 bases). From germline, CDR1 is SGHNT and CDR2 YENEEA. The germline V and J ends were trimmed by 2 bases and 7 bases, with 9 bases remaining between them. The CDR3 is 13 residues long. The CDR3 sequence: CASSLPGQNEQFF. DNA of the CDR3: TGTGCCAGCAGCTTACCAGGGCAAAATGAGCAGTTCTTC. Combining the CDR3 with reference TRBV11-3 and TRBJ2-1 gives the whole variable domain EAGVVQSPRYKIIEKKQPVAFWCNPISGHNTLYWYLQNLGQGPELLIRYENEEAVDDSQLPKDRFSAERLKGVDSTLKIQPAELGDSAVYLCASSLPGQNEQFFGPGTRLTVL.

This clone was seen only a few times. V gene TRBV7-9 combines with J gene TRBJ2-7; 7 bases match TRBD1. V was pared by 4 bases and J by 6 bases, with 12 bases of the junction left unmatched. This CDR3 is 15 amino acids long. Germline CDR1 is SEHNR and CDR2 is FQNEAQ (reference sequence). CDR3 protein: CASSSTRQGAVEQYF. The CDR3 DNA sequence: TGTGCCAGCAGCTCCACCCGACAGGGTGCGGTCGAGCAGTACTTC.

The chain joins TRBV15 to TRBJ1-1, with a tentative D call TRBD1 (6 bases). CDR3 length equals 13 residues. Germline values: CDR1 LNHNV, CDR2 YYDKDF (reference sequence). Trimming pared 9 bases from V and 0 bases from J, leaving 11 bases between. The CDR3: CATKQGMNTEAFF. The DNA of the CDR3 is TGTGCCACGAAACAGGGTATGAACACTGAAGCTTTCTTT.

This sequence joins TRBV20-1 and TRBJ1-1; D remains ambiguous. This CDR3 has 11 residues. The V end was cut by 2 bases, the J end by 5 bases, with 6 bases between. Germline loops: CDR1 DFQATT, CDR2 SNEGSKA (reference sequence). This CDR3 is CSARIYTEAFF. DNA for the CDR3: TGCAGTGCTAGAATATATACTGAAGCTTTCTTT.

This chain connects TRBV29-1 to TRBJ2-7; 7 nucleotides line up with TRBD1. The CDR3 loop spans 14 amino acids. V shed 8 bases and J 2 bases; nucleotides not matched to a gene: 12. Germline V gives CDR1 SQVTM, CDR2 ANQGSEA. DNA for the CDR3: TGCAGCATATTCCGGGACAGTAATCCCTACGAGCAGTACTTC. Translating it yields CSIFRDSNPYEQYF.

V is TRBV7-2 and J is TRBJ1-5, with 11 bases lining up with TRBD1. Germline V gene data show CDR1 as SGHTA and CDR2 as FQGNSA. The CDR3 sequence is 15 residues long. V shed 6 bases and J 4 bases; nucleotides not matched to a gene: 5. CDR3 coding DNA: TGTGCCAGCAGATACGGGACAGGGGGAAATCAGCCCCAGCATTTT. This sequence encodes CASRYGTGGNQPQHF.

J is TRBJ1-2 and V is TRBV28; TRBD1 agrees at 7 bases. The CDR3 runs to 15 residues. Germline CDR1 MDHEN, CDR2 SYDVKM. The junction had 11 bases not matched to a gene; V was cut back by 4 bases and J by 6 bases. CDR3 loop: CASSWRGRQGDGYTF. CDR3 nucleotide sequence: TGTGCCAGCAGTTGGAGGGGGAGACAGGGAGATGGCTACACCTTC.

There are a few counts of this clone. J is TRBJ1-1 and V is TRBV19; D remains ambiguous. Germline V gene lookup returns CDR1 LNHDA and CDR2 SQIVND (reference sequence). V lost 8 bases, J lost 1 base, and 17 bases lay in between. The CDR3 has 15 residues. CDR3 DNA: TGTGCCAGTCAATCTGGAAGGGCATCGAACACTGAAGCTTTCTTT. Protein: CASQSGRASNTEAFF. Full variable domain (outside the CDR3, taken from reference TRBV19 and TRBJ1-1): DGGITQSPKYLFRKEGQNVTLSCEQNLNHDAMYWYRQDPGQGLRLIYYSQIVNDFQKGDIAEGYSVSREKKESFPLTVTSAQKNPTAFYLCASQSGRASNTEAFFGQGTRLTVV.

J is TRBJ1-4 and V is TRBV7-3; D remains ambiguous. Trimming stripped 2 bases from V and 8 bases from J, with 15 bases between. Germline loops: CDR1 SGHTA, CDR2 FQGTGA. The CDR3 length is 15 residues. The CDR3 DNA is TGTGCCAGCAGCTTATGGTTGCAGGTTGGGGAAAAACTGTTTTTT. It is translated as CASSLWLQVGEKLFF.

This clone was counted a few times. The chain carries TRBV9 and TRBJ2-1; 7 nucleotides match TRBD2. The CDR3 length is 16 residues. Germline CDR1 SGDLS, CDR2 YYNGEE. The ends lost 2 bases at V and 4 bases at J; junction bases unmatched: 9. The CDR3 DNA follows: TGTGCCAGCAGCGTCCTCTCAGCGGGGCAATACAATGAGCAGTTCTTC. Amino acids: CASSVLSAGQYNEQFF.

This clone was observed a few times. The rearrangement joins TRBV29-1 to TRBJ2-1; D unresolved. The germline V gene has CDR1 SQVTM and CDR2 ANQGSEA. The length of the CDR3 is 17 residues. V was cut by 2 bases and J by 3 bases, with 20 bases left in between. CDR3 in amino acids: CSVESMDGSSNYNEQFF. The CDR3 DNA sequence: TGCAGCGTTGAAAGCATGGATGGTAGCAGTAACTACAATGAGCAGTTCTTC.

Note on this clone: The same CDR3 is also encoded by other DNA sequences in this sample. The rearrangement uses TRBV27 and TRBJ2-7; 10 bases are a match to TRBD1. CDR1 MNHEY and CDR2 SMNVEV come from the germline V gene (reference sequence). The CDR3 totals 15 residues. J lost 5 bases, V lost 1 base, and 5 bases had no gene match. The CDR3 coding sequence is TGTGCCAGCAGTTTATTAGGACAGGGGGGCCACGAGCAGTACTTC. Amino acid sequence: CASSLLGQGGHEQYF.

At least ten counts were recorded for this clone. The CDR3 nucleotides read TGTGCCAGCAGCTCCCGCAGGGGAGGAAACACCATATATTTT. Translating gives CASSSRRGGNTIYF. V is TRBV7-2 and J is TRBJ1-3; D is perhaps TRBD1 (6 bases). The CDR3 loop spans 14 amino acids. V was pared by 4 bases and J by 4 bases, with 11 bases between. The germline CDR1 and CDR2 sequences are SGHTA and FQGNSA.

This chain links TRBV19 with TRBJ1-1, with 8 bases that match TRBD1. The CDR3 is made up of 14 amino acids. Trimming removed 5 bases from V and 1 base from J; junction bases left unmatched: 3. The germline V gene encodes CDR1 LNHDA and CDR2 SQIVND (reference sequence). The CDR3 DNA is TGTGCCAGTAGTGAGGACAGGGCGAACACTGAAGCTTTCTTT. It is translated as CASSEDRANTEAFF.

The chain links TRBV18 to TRBJ2-6, with a tentative D call TRBD1 (5 bases). CDR3 length: 14 amino acids. V was pared by 2 bases and J by 9 bases, with 11 bases between. In germline, CDR1 is KGHSH, CDR2 LQKENI. CDR3 DNA: TGTGCCAGCTCACCAGAAGGGGTGGACAACGTCCTGACTTTC. Its translation is CASSPEGVDNVLTF.